This T cell receptor beta chain derives from a study of spatial heterogeneity in lung cancer. At the level of the study: Sequencing consistently turned up more beta-chain sequences than alpha-chain sequences.

MiXCR, applied by TCRdb to the 5' RACE reads, yields one record per CDR3 protein. The repertoire holds tens of thousands of distinct CDR3 sequences, with less than 10% as singletons. V was trimmed by 0 bases and J by 4 bases, leaving 16 bases between them. The CDR3 is 16 amino acids. From germline, CDR1 is SGDLS and CDR2 YYNGEE. Regarding time point: sample taken at primary tumor resection. The authors sequenced whole RNA from tumor, nontumor lung or frozen PBMC without sorting. Patients with untreated early-stage non-small cell lung cancer, numbering 72, were the donors. This TCR came from a female donor with early-stage non-small cell lung cancer. The sample in question was PBMCs, obtained at surgery. This chain connects TRBV9 to TRBJ2-5, with D unresolved. CDR3 in DNA: TGTGCCAGCAGCGTAGGCGCGGCGGTGGTGGGAGAGACCCAGTACTTC. Translation: CASSVGAAVVGETQYF.